Listed here is a single T cell receptor beta chain. This CDR3 is 14 amino acids long. Germline V gene lookup returns CDR1 MDHEN and CDR2 SYDVKM. V was shortened by 6 bases and J by 1 base, with 12 bases between the two germline ends. This entry belongs to a study of control samples from healthy donors and cancer patients. The method was immunoSEQ multiplex PCR; TCRdb's version includes in-frame clones alone and lacks a portion of them. The sample has roughly 140,000 clones, roughly 93% seen once; the top ten hold 2% to 2.5%. Sequencing was performed on blood. The clonotype comes from a man over 45 in good health. The chain is built from TRBV28 and TRBJ2-5; no reliable D call. CDR3 in DNA: TGTGCCAGCAGGCTAAGACGGCTCCAAGAGACCCAGTACTTC. This sequence encodes CASRLRRLQETQYF. Full variable domain (missing parts from reference TRBV28 and TRBJ2-5): DVKVTQSSRYLVKRTGEKVFLECVQDMDHENMFWYRQDPGLGLRLIYFSYDVKMKEKGDIPEGYSVSREKKERFSLILESASTNQTSMYLCASRLRRLQETQYFGPGTRLLVL.